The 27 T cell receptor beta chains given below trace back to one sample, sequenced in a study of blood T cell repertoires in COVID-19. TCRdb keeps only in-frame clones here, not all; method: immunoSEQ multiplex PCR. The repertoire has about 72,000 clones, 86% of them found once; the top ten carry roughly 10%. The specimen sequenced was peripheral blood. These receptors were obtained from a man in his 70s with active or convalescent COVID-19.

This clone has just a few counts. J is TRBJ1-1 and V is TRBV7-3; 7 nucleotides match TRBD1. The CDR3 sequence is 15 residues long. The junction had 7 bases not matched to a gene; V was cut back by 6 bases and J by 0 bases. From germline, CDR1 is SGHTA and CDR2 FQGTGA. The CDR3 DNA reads TGTGCCAGCAGTCCACAGGGGATGGTGAACACTGAAGCTTTCTTT. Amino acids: CASSPQGMVNTEAFF.

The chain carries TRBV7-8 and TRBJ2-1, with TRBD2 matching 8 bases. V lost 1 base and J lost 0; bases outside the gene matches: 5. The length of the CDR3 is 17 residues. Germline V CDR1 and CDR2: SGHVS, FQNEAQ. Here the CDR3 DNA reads TGTGCCAGCAGCTTAGTCGTCGGGGGGGGCTCCTACAATGAGCAGTTCTTC. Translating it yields CASSLVVGGGSYNEQFF.

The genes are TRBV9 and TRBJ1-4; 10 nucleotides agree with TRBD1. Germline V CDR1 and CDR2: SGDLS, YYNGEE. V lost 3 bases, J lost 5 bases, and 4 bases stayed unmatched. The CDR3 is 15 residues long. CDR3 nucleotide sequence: TGTGCCAGCAGCGGACAGGGGGCACCAAATGAAAAACTGTTTTTT. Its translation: CASSGQGAPNEKLFF.

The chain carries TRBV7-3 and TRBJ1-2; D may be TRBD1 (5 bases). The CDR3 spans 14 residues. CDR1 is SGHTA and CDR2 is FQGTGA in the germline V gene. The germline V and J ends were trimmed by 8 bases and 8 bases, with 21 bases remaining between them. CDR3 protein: CASCLDPGGAGYTF. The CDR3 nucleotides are TGTGCCAGCTGCCTGGACCCAGGCGGGGCGGGCTACACCTTC.

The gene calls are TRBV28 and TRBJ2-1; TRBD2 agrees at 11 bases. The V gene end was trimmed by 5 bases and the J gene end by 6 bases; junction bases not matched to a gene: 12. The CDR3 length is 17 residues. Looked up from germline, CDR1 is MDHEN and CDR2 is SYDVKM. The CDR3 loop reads CASSRDSGTSGSNEQFF. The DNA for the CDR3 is TGTGCCAGCAGTCGAGACAGCGGGACTAGCGGTAGCAATGAGCAGTTCTTC.

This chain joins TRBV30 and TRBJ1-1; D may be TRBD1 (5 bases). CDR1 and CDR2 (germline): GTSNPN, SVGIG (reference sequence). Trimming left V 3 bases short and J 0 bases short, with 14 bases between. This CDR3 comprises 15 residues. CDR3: CAWRLREGVNTEAFF. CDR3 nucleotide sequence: TGTGCCTGGAGACTCAGGGAAGGGGTGAACACTGAAGCTTTCTTT.

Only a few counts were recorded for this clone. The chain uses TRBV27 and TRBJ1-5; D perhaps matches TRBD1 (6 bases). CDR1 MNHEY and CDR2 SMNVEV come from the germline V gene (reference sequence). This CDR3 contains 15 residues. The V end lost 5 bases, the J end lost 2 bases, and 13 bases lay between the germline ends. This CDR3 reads CASSPGTFGNQPQHF. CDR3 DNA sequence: TGTGCCAGCAGTCCAGGGACATTTGGCAATCAGCCCCAGCATTTT.

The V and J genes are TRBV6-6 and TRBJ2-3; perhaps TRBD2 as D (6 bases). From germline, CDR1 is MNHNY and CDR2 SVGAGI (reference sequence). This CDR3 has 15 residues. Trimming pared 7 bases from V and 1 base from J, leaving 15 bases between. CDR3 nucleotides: TGTGCCAGCACCCGACCCTCGGGAGGCACAGATACGCAGTATTTT. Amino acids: CASTRPSGGTDTQYF.

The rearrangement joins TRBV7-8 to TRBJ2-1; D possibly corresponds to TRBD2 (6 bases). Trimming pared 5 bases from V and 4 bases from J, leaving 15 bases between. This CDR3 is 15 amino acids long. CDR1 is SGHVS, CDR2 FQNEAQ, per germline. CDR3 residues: CASSLSGLPYNEQFF. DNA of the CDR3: TGTGCCAGCAGCCTTTCGGGACTCCCTTACAATGAGCAGTTCTTC.

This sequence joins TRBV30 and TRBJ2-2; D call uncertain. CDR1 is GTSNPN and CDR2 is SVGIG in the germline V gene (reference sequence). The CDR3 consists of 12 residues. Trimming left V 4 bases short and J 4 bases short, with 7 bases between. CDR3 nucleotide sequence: TGTGCCTGGAAATGGAGCACCGGGGAGCTGTTTTTT. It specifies CAWKWSTGELFF.

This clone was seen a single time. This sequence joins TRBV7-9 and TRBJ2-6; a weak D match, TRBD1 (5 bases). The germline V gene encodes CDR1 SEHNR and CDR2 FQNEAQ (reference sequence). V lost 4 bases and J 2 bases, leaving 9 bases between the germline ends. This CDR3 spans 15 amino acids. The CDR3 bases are TGTGCCAGCAGCTCCCAGGGTGCTGGGGCCAACGTCCTGACTTTC. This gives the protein CASSSQGAGANVLTF.

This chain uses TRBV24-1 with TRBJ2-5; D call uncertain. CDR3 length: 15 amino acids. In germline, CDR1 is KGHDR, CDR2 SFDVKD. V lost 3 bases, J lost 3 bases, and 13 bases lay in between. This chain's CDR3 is CATSDPEPGKETQYF. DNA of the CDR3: TGTGCCACCAGTGATCCCGAACCAGGCAAAGAGACCCAGTACTTC.

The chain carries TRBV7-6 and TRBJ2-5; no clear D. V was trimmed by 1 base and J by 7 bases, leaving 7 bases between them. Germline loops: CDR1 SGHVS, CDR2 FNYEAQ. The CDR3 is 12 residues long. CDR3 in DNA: TGTGCCAGCAGCTTAGTAGTTGGGACCCAGTACTTC. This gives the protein CASSLVVGTQYF.

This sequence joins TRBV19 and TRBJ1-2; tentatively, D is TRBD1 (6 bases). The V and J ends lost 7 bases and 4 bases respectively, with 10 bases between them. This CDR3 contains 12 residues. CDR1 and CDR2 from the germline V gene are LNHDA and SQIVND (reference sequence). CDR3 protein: CASTTGPYGYTF. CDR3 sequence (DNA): TGTGCCAGTACAACAGGGCCCTATGGCTACACCTTC.

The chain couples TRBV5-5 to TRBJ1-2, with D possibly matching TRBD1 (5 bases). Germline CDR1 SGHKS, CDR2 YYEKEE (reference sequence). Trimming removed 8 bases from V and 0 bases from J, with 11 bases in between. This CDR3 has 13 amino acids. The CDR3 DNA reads TGTGCCAGTTTCAGGGAAACTAACTATGGCTACACCTTC. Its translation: CASFRETNYGYTF.

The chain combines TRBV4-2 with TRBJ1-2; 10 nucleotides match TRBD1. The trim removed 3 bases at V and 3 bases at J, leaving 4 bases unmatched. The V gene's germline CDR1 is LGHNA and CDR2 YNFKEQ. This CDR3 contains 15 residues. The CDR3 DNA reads TGTGCCAGCAGCCAGACAGGGGGCTTGGACTATGGCTACACCTTC. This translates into CASSQTGGLDYGYTF.

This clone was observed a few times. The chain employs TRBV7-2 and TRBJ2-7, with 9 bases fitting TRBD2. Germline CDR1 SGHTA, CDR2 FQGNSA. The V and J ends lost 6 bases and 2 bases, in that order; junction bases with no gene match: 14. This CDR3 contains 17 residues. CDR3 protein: CASSKGKAGGYPYEQYF. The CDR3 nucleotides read TGTGCCAGCAGTAAAGGAAAAGCGGGAGGTTACCCCTACGAGCAGTACTTC.

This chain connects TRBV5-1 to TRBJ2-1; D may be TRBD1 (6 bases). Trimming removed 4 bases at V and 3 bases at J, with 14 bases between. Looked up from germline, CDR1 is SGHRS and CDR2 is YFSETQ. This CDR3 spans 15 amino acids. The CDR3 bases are TGCGCCAGCAGCCCACGACAGGCGGGCTACAATGAGCAGTTCTTC. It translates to CASSPRQAGYNEQFF. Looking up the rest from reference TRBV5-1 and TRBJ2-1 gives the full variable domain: KAGVTQTPRYLIKTRGQQVTLSCSPISGHRSVSWYQQTPGQGLQFLFEYFSETQRNKGNFPGRFSGRQFSNSRSEMNVSTLELGDSALYLCASSPRQAGYNEQFFGPGTRLTVL.

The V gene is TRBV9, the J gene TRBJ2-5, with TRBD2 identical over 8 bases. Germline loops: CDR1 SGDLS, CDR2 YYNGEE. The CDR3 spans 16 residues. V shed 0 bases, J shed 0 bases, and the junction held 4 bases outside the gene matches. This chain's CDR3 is CASSVGHSGDQETQYF. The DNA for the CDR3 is TGTGCCAGCAGCGTAGGTCATAGCGGGGACCAAGAGACCCAGTACTTC.

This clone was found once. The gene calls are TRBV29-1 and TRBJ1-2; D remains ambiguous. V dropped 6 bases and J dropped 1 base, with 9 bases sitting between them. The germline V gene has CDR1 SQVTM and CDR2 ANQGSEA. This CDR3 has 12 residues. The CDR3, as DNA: TGCAGCGTCGACTTTTATAACTATGGCTACACCTTC. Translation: CSVDFYNYGYTF.

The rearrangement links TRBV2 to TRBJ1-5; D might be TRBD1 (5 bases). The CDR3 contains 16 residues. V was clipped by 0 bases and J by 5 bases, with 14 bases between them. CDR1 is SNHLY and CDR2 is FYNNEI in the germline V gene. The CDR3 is CASSEALARVDQPQHF. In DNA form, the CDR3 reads TGTGCCAGCAGTGAAGCGCTTGCCAGGGTGGATCAGCCCCAGCATTTT.

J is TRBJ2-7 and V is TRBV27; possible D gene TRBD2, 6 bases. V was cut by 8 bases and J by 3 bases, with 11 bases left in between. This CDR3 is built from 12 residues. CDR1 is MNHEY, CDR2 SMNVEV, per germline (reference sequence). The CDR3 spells CASGTGGYEQYF. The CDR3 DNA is TGTGCCAGCGGAACCGGGGGCTACGAGCAGTACTTC.

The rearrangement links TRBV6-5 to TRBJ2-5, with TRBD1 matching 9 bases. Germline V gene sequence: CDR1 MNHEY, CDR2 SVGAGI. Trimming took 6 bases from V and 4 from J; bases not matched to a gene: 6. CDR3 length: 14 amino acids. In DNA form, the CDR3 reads TGTGCCAGCAGAGCGAGGACAGGGGTAGAGACCCAGTACTTC. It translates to CASRARTGVETQYF.

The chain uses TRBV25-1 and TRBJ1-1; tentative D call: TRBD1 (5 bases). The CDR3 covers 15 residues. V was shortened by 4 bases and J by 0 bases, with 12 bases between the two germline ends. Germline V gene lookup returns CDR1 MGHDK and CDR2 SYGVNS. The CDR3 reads CASSAGSGMNTEAFF. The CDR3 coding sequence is TGTGCCAGCAGTGCAGGGTCTGGGATGAACACTGAAGCTTTCTTT.

This CDR3 reads CASSLLRYNEQFF. The DNA for the CDR3 is TGTGCCAGCAGCTTACTGCGGTACAATGAGCAGTTCTTC. The chain joins TRBV7-2 to TRBJ2-1; D is unresolved. This CDR3 spans 13 amino acids. From germline, CDR1 is SGHTA and CDR2 FQGNSA. Trimming removed 2 bases from V and 4 bases from J, with 6 bases in between.

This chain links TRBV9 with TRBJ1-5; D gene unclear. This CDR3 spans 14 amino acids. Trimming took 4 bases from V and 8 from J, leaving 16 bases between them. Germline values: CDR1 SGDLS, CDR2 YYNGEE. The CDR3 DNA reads TGTGCCAGCAGCTACCTCGGAGGGAAGGAGCCCCAGCATTTT. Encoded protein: CASSYLGGKEPQHF. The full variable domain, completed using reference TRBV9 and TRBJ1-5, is DSGVTQTPKHLITATGQRVTLRCSPRSGDLSVYWYQQSLDQGLQFLIQYYNGEERAKGNILERFSAQQFPDLHSELNLSSLELGDSALYFCASSYLGGKEPQHFGDGTRLSIL.

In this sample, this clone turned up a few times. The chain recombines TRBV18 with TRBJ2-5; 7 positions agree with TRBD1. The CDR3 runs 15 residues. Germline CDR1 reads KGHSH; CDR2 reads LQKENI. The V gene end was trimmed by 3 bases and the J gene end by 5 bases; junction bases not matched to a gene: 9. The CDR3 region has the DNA TGTGCCAGCTCACCCCCCTCGACAGGGTTGGAGACCCAGTACTTC. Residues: CASSPPSTGLETQYF.